This is a list of T cell receptor beta chains from one sample in a study of CD8 T cells in ankylosing spondylitis. TCRdb reprocessed the 5' RACE reads with MiXCR, giving one entry per CDR3 protein. This sample has 300,000 to 400,000 distinct CDR3 sequences; about 9.9% occur once, and the top ten carry more than 7%. The material sequenced was blood, either unsorted or a sorted T cell fraction (not recorded which). These receptors were obtained from a female donor with ankylosing spondylitis or in good health (not recorded which). CDR3s include the opening cysteine and the closing phenylalanine or tryptophan. Clone size is stated in some rows and not others, as once, few, many or a class when expanded.

V gene	J gene	clone size	CDR3 protein
TRBV7-2	TRBJ2-7	few	CASSLSLGPPNEQYF
TRBV4-1	TRBJ1-6	many	CASSHLEGTRYSPLHF
TRBV28	TRBJ1-1	few	CASSPRPGVGNTEAFF
TRBV20-1	TRBJ2-7	few	CSASQTLITASEQYF
TRBV7-2	TRBJ2-1	few	CASSLATERNEQFF
TRBV7-9	TRBJ1-5	many	CASSLSSGVLHF
TRBV3-1	TRBJ2-3	-	CASSQDRRTGGTDTQYF
TRBV20-1	TRBJ2-1	many	CSAAGTGRYNEQFF
TRBV19	TRBJ2-2	-	CASSSPGGGGTGELFF
TRBV5-1	TRBJ1-1	-	CASSLDGTREAFF
TRBV20-1	TRBJ1-5	-	CSARESGYSNQPQHF
TRBV2	TRBJ1-6	many	CASRAQGVNSPLHF
TRBV7-9	TRBJ2-3	few	CASTLRAGGGSDTQYF
TRBV5-6	TRBJ2-1	many	CASSFFGGEQFF
TRBV20-1	TRBJ2-3	many	CSARETVRTDTQYF
TRBV11-2	TRBJ2-7	-	CASSFTSSDYEQYF
TRBV12-3/TRBV12-4	TRBJ1-5	many	CASSLVVQKYSNQPQHF
TRBV7-2	TRBJ2-7	-	CASSLKSGRWEPYF
TRBV5-6	TRBJ1-3	many	CASSSTRRDRGTGNTIYF
TRBV20-1	TRBJ2-5	-	CSARDLGGQETQYF
TRBV7-3	TRBJ2-2	-	CASSLNSPATTGELFF
TRBV7-9	TRBJ2-3	many	CASSDRDRSTDTQYF
TRBV5-1	TRBJ1-4	many	CASSPGRGDEKLFF
TRBV20-1	TRBJ1-1	many	CSARILGSTEAFF
TRBV20-1	TRBJ2-4	-	CSALGGPPGKNIQYF
TRBV29-1	TRBJ2-1	many	CSVVLAGGPSSRNEQFF
TRBV7-9	TRBJ2-1	-	CASQGLDEQFF
TRBV5-1	TRBJ2-5	many	CASSLTDSQETQYF
TRBV7-2	TRBJ2-7	-	CASSRRNLYEQYF